Presented here are 5 T cell receptor beta chains from one specimen sequenced in a study of CD8 T cells in Susac syndrome. Reverse transcription of about 0.5 to 1 ug RNA used random hexamers. TCRdb itself ran the immunoSEQ multiplex PCR reads through MiXCR, one entry per CDR3 protein. The data show under 200,000 distinct CDR3 sequences, about 95% seen once. Input material: CD4+ T cells from PBMCs. These receptors all come from a human donor in good health.

This clonotype was counted once. This sequence joins TRBV3-1 and TRBJ1-5; unclear D gene. The CDR3 consists of 14 residues. Trimming removed 1 base from V and 5 bases from J, with 9 bases in between. Per germline, CDR1 LGHDT and CDR2 YNNKEL (reference sequence). The CDR3 nucleotides read TGTGCCAGCAGCCAAGGGTTAGGGCATCAGCCCCAGCATTTT. This encodes CASSQGLGHQPQHF.

The chain recombines TRBV20-1 with TRBJ1-6; D not resolved. V was trimmed by 4 bases and J by 7 bases, leaving 8 bases between them. Per germline, CDR1 DFQATT and CDR2 SNEGSKA (reference sequence). The CDR3 extends over 12 amino acids. The CDR3 here is CSAKGGNSPLHF. In DNA, the CDR3 is TGCAGTGCTAAGGGAGGAAATTCACCCCTCCACTTT.

V gene TRBV30 combines with J gene TRBJ2-6; D possibly corresponds to TRBD1 (6 bases). Trimming shortened V by 3 bases and J by 0 bases, and 12 bases separated the two germline ends. Germline values: CDR1 GTSNPN, CDR2 SVGIG (reference sequence). The CDR3 is 16 residues long. This chain's CDR3 is CAWSRDTASGANVLTF. DNA for the CDR3: TGTGCCTGGAGCCGGGACACAGCCTCTGGGGCCAACGTCCTGACTTTC.

This chain connects TRBV30 to TRBJ2-5; D not resolved. Germline V lookup: CDR1 GTSNPN, CDR2 SVGIG (reference sequence). V was cut by 2 bases and J by 5 bases, with 3 bases left in between. The CDR3 has 10 amino acids. CDR3 residues: CAWSTETQYF. CDR3 nucleotides: TGTGCCTGGAGTACTGAGACCCAGTACTTC.

The rearrangement joins TRBV18 to TRBJ2-7; no clear D gene. Trimming left V 5 bases short and J 6 bases short, with 8 bases between. Germline V gene sequence: CDR1 KGHSH, CDR2 LQKENI. This CDR3 contains 11 residues. The CDR3 DNA reads as TGTGCCAGCTCAACAGACACCGAGCAGTACTTC. Amino acid sequence: CASSTDTEQYF. Together with reference TRBV18 and TRBJ2-7, the CDR3 gives the full variable domain: NAGVMQNPRHLVRRRGQEARLRCSPMKGHSHVYWYRQLPEEGLKFMVYLQKENIIDESGMPKERFSAEFPKEGPSILRIQQVVRGDSAAYFCASSTDTEQYFGPGTRLTVT.